This TCR beta chain emerged from a study of technical replicates of blood from several donors. The table came from immunoSEQ multiplex PCR; TCRdb's copy has only in-frame clones and leaves some out. This table has some 14,000 clones, 80% appearing once. This clone turned up a few times. CDR3 size: 18 residues. Trimming cost V 4 bases and J 3 bases; bases outside gene matches: 13. Germline values: CDR1 SGHRS, CDR2 YFSETQ. V gene TRBV5-1 combines with J gene TRBJ2-1, with TRBD2 identical over 10 bases. The sequenced sample consisted of PBMCs. The sequence came from a human donor in good health. CDR3: CASSLRPGLAKIYNEQFF. DNA of the CDR3: TGCGCCAGCAGCCTTAGACCGGGACTAGCGAAGATCTACAATGAGCAGTTCTTC.